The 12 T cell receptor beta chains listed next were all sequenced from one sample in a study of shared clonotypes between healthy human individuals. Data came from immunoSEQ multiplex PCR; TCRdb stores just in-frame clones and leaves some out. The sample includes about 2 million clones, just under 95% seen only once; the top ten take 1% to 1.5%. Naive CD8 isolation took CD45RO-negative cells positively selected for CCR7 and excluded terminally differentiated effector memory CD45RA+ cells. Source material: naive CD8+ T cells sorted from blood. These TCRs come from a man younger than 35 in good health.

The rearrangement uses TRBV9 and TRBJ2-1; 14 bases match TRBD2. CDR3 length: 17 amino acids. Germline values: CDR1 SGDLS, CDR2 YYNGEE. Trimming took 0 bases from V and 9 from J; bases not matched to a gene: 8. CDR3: CASSVGGGLAGVSEQFF. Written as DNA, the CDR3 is TGTGCCAGCAGCGTAGGAGGGGGACTAGCGGGAGTCAGTGAGCAGTTCTTC. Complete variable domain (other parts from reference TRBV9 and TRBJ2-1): DSGVTQTPKHLITATGQRVTLRCSPRSGDLSVYWYQQSLDQGLQFLIQYYNGEERAKGNILERFSAQQFPDLHSELNLSSLELGDSALYFCASSVGGGLAGVSEQFFGPGTRLTVL.

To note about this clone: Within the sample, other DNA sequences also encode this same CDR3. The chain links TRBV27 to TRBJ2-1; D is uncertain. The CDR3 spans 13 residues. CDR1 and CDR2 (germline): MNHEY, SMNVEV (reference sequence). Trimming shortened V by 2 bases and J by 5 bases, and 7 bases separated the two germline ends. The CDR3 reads CASSLSPDNEQFF. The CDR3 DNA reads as TGTGCCAGCAGTTTAAGTCCGGACAATGAGCAGTTCTTC.

The CDR3 sequence is CASSLGQDGNQPQHF. CDR3 sequence (DNA): TGTGCCAGCAGCTTAGGGCAAGATGGCAATCAGCCCCAGCATTTT. The chain joins TRBV7-8 to TRBJ1-5, with D uncertain. V dropped 1 base and J dropped 2 bases, with 9 bases sitting between them. Germline CDR1 and CDR2: SGHVS and FQNEAQ. This CDR3 has 15 residues. Complete variable domain (other parts from reference TRBV7-8 and TRBJ1-5): GAGVSQSPRYKVAKRGQDVALRCDPISGHVSLFWYQQALGQGPEFLTYFQNEAQLDKSGLPSDRFFAERPEGSVSTLKIQRTQQEDSAVYLCASSLGQDGNQPQHFGDGTRLSIL.

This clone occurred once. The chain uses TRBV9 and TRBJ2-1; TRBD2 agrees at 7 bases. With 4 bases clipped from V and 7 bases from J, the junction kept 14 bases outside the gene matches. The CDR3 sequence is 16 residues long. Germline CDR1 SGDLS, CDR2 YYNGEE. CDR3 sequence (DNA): TGTGCCAGCAGCCTCCGGGGGGAGCGGGACGAAAATGAGCAGTTCTTC. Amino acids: CASSLRGERDENEQFF.

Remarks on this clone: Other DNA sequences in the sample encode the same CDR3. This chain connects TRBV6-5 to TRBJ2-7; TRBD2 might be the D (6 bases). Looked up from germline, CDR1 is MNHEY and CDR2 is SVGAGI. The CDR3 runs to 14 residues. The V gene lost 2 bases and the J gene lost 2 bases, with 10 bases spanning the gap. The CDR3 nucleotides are TGTGCCAGCAGTTACGCGGGGTCTCCCTACGAGCAGTACTTC. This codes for CASSYAGSPYEQYF.

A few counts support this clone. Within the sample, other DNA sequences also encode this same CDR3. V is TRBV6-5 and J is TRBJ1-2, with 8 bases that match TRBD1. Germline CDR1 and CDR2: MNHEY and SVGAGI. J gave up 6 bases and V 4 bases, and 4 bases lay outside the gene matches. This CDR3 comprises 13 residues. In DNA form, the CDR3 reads TGTGCCAGCAGTTCGACAGGGGTTGATGGCTACACCTTC. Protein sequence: CASSSTGVDGYTF.

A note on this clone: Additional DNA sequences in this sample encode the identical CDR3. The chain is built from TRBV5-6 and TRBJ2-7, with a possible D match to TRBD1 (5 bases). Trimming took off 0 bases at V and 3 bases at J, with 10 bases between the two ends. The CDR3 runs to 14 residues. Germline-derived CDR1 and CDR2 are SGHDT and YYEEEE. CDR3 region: CASSLGGLNYEQYF. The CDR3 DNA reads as TGTGCCAGCAGCTTGGGGGGCCTAAACTACGAGCAGTACTTC.

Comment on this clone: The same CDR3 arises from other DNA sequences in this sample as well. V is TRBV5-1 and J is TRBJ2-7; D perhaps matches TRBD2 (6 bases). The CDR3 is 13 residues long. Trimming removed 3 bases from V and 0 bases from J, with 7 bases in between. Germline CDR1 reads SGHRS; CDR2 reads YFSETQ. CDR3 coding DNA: TGCGCCAGCAGCTCGGACTACTCCTACGAGCAGTACTTC. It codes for CASSSDYSYEQYF.

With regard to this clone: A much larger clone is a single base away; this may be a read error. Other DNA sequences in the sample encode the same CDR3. CDR3 DNA: TGTGCCAGCAGTTCCGGGGAGACCCAGTACTTC. As protein: CASSSGETQYF. This rearrangement joins TRBV27 to TRBJ2-5; D is ambiguous. The CDR3 length is 11 residues. Per germline, CDR1 MNHEY and CDR2 SMNVEV (reference sequence). The ends were cut back, 4 bases at V and 5 bases at J, with 5 bases in the middle.

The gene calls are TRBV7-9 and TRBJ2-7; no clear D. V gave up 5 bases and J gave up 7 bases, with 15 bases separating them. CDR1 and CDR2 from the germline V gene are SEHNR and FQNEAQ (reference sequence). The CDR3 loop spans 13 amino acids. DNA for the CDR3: TGTGCCAGCAGCCCCCCGGTACGAGTGGAGCAGTACTTC. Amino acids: CASSPPVRVEQYF.

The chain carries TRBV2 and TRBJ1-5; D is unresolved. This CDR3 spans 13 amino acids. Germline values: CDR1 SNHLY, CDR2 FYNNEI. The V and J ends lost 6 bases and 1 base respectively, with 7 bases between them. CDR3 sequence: CASRVSSNQPQHF. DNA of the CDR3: TGTGCCAGCAGGGTGAGCAGCAATCAGCCCCAGCATTTT.

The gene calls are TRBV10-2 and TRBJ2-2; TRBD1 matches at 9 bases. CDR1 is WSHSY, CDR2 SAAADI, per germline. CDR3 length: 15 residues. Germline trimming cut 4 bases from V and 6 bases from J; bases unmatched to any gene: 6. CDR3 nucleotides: TGCGCCAGCAGTGTTACAGGGGGCGTAGCCGGGGAGCTGTTTTTT. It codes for CASSVTGGVAGELFF.